A single sample gave rise to the 5 T cell receptor beta chains below, sequenced in a study of preoperative IRX-2 immunotherapy in early breast cancer. Described treatment: preoperative locoregional IRX-2 cytokine immunotherapy. Clones were read by immunoSEQ multiplex PCR, and TCRdb kept only the in-frame ones, dropping some. The table has under 15,000 clones, about nine tenths seen once. Sampling was done from a patient treated with IRX-2 immunotherapy. These receptor sequences come from a human donor with breast cancer.

The chain links TRBV18 to TRBJ2-7; D is unclear. The CDR3 contains 13 residues. CDR1 is KGHSH, CDR2 LQKENI, per germline. V gave up 4 bases and J gave up 4 bases, with 11 bases separating them. This CDR3 is CASSREVSYEQYV. CDR3 DNA: TGTGCCAGCTCACGAGAAGTCTCATACGAGCAGTACGTC.

The chain joins TRBV11-3 to TRBJ2-1; the D gene is possibly TRBD1 (6 bases). The CDR3 covers 14 residues. Per germline, CDR1 SGHNT and CDR2 YENEEA. Trimming stripped 0 bases from V and 7 bases from J, with 10 bases between. This CDR3 is CASSLDLRGNEQFF. DNA for the CDR3: TGTGCCAGCAGCTTAGATCTAAGGGGGAATGAGCAGTTCTTC. The variable domain in full, completed from reference TRBV11-3 and TRBJ2-1, reads EAGVVQSPRYKIIEKKQPVAFWCNPISGHNTLYWYLQNLGQGPELLIRYENEEAVDDSQLPKDRFSAERLKGVDSTLKIQPAELGDSAVYLCASSLDLRGNEQFFGPGTRLTVL.

DNA of the CDR3: TGTGCCAGCAGACTAGCGGGGAGTAACAATGAGCAGTTCTTC. Its translation is CASRLAGSNNEQFF. The chain links TRBV11-3 to TRBJ2-1, with 10 bases lining up with TRBD2. The CDR3 has 14 amino acids. Looked up from germline, CDR1 is SGHNT and CDR2 is YENEEA. V trimming: 6 bases; J trimming: 5 bases; junction bases outside the gene matches: 4.

This chain links TRBV11-2 with TRBJ2-7; 7 bases match TRBD1. Germline CDR1 is SGHAT and CDR2 is FQNNGV. The CDR3 covers 15 residues. Trimming cost V 0 bases and J 3 bases; bases outside gene matches: 5. The CDR3 region is CASSLEMTGRYEQYF. Written as DNA, the CDR3 is TGTGCCAGCAGCTTAGAGATGACAGGGCGCTACGAGCAGTACTTC.

The chain has TRBV2 and TRBJ2-3, with a tentative D call TRBD2 (5 bases). Germline lookup yields CDR1 SNHLY and CDR2 FYNNEI. The ends were cut back, 8 bases at V and 0 bases at J, with 30 bases in the middle. This CDR3 comprises 20 residues. CDR3: CASVDRDPDPTLTSTDTQYF. CDR3 in DNA: TGTGCCAGCGTAGATCGGGATCCGGACCCCACCTTAACTAGCACAGATACGCAGTATTTT.